Here is one T cell receptor (beta chain) with its context. There are 17 residues in the CDR3. The V and J ends lost 5 bases and 5 bases respectively, with 20 bases between them. The assay was immunoSEQ multiplex PCR, and TCRdb's table has in-frame clones only and misses some. Of about 37,000 clones in the sample, less than 90% were seen once. The data belong to a study of OX40 agonist ivuxolimab in advanced cancers. Whole-study context: Prior therapy, whether anti-PD-1, anti-PD-L1 or anti-CTLA-4, was allowed, and 30% to 40% had some.

This clonotype was obtained from an adult with an advanced solid tumor such as melanoma, head and neck, liver or kidney cancer. V and J are TRBV5-7 and TRBJ2-6; no definite D call. TRBV5-7 falls under the ORF class, with uncertain function. This specimen consisted of CD4+ or CD8+ T cells sorted from blood, obtained in a trial of the OX40 agonist ivuxolimab. The CDR3 is CASRCICVQSRANVLTF. CDR3 DNA: TGTGCCAGCAGGTGCATTTGCGTACAAAGTCGGGCCAACGTCCTGACTTTC.